This T cell receptor beta chain was captured in a study of T cell responses to AZD1222 COVID-19 vaccine. Some clones are missing from TCRdb's copy, which holds only in-frame ones; the method was immunoSEQ multiplex PCR. The sample comprises 65,000 to 80,000 clones, roughly four fifths of which are singletons, and about 1.3% rests with the top ten. V lost 5 bases and J 6 bases, leaving 10 bases between the germline ends. The CDR3 totals 12 residues. Germline V gene data show CDR1 as LNHDA and CDR2 as SQIVND (reference sequence). This clonotype was obtained from an adult who received the AZD1222 COVID-19 vaccine. Sequenced here: peripheral blood, sampled 28 days after the second AZD1222 dose. The chain recombines TRBV19 with TRBJ1-2; D is undetermined. CDR3 sequence: CASSVPVDGYTF. The CDR3 DNA reads TGTGCCAGTAGTGTCCCCGTGGATGGCTACACCTTC.